This section outlines one T cell receptor (beta chain) sequence together with its context. This record comes from a study of blood T cell repertoires in COVID-19. How the authors handled the data: Estimated nucleated cell counts came from reference gene primer amplification. The method was immunoSEQ multiplex PCR; TCRdb's version includes in-frame clones alone and lacks a portion of them. That table gives V, J and clone size, and the DNA gave D and trimming. This table holds just over 15,000 clones, about 80% found once. Trimming left V 2 bases short and J 1 base short, with 6 bases between. The CDR3 is 14 residues long. Germline assignment: CDR1 SNHLY and CDR2 FYNNEI.

The sequence came from a human donor in a cohort sampled during active COVID-19. This chain uses TRBV2 with TRBJ1-3; no clear D gene. Input material: peripheral blood. The CDR3 is CASSEPRSGNTIYF. CDR3 in DNA: TGTGCCAGCAGTGAACCGAGATCTGGAAACACCATATATTTT.